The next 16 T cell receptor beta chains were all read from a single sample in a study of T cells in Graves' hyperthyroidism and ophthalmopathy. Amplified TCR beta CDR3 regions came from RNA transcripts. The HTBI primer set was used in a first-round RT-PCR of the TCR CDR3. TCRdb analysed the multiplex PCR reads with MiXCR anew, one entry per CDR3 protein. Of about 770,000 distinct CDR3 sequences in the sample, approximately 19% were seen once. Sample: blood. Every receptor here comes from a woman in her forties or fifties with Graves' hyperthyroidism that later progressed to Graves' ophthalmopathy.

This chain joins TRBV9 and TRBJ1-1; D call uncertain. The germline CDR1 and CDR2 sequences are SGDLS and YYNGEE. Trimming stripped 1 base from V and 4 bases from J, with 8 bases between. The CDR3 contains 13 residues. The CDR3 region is CASSVNGLTEAFF. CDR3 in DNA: TGTGCCAGCAGCGTAAACGGGCTCACTGAAGCTTTCTTT.

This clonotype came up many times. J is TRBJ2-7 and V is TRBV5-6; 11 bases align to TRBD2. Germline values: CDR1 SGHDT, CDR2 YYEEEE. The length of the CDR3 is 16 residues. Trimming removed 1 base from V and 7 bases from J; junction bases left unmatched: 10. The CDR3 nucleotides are TGTGCCAGCAGCTTGTATGTTAGCGGGGGGGCTCAAGAGCAGTACTTC. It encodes CASSLYVSGGAQEQYF.

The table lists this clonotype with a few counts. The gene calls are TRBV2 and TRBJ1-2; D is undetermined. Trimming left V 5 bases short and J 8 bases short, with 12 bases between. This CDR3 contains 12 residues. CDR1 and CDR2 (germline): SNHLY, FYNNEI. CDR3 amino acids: CASSLRVGGYTF. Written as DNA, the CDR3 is TGTGCCAGCAGTTTAAGGGTTGGGGGCTACACCTTC.

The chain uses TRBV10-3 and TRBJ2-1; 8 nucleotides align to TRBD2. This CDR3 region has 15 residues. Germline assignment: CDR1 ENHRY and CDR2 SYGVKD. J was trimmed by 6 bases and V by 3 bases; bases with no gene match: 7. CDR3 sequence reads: CAISEGRGGLNEQFF. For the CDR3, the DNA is TGTGCCATCAGTGAAGGTCGGGGGGGCCTCAATGAGCAGTTCTTC.

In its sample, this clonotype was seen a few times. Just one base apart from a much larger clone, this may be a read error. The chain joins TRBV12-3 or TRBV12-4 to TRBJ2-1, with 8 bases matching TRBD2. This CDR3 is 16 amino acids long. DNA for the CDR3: TGTGTCAGCAGCCCCCCGGGGGGGACACAGAACAATGAGCAGTTCTTC. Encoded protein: CVSSPPGGTQNNEQFF.

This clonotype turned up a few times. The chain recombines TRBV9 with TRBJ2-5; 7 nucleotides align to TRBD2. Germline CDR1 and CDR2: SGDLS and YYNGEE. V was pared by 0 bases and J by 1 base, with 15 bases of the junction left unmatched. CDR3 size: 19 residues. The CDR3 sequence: CASSVDPGGSTLRQETQYF. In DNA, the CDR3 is TGTGCCAGCAGCGTAGACCCGGGGGGATCCACCCTCCGCCAAGAGACCCAGTACTTC.

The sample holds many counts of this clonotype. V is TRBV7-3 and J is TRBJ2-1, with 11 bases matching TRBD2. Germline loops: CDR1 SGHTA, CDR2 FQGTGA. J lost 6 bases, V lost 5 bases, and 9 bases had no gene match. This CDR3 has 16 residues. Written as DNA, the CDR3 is TGTGCCAGCAGCCCAACTAGCGGGGGCGAGGGCAATGAGCAGTTCTTC. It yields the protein CASSPTSGGEGNEQFF.

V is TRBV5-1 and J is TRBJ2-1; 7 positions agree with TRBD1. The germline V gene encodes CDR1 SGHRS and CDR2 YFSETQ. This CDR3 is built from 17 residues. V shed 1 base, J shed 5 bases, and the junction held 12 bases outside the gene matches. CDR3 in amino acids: CASSLKGAAATHNEQFF. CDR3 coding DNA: TGCGCCAGCAGCTTGAAGGGGGCCGCGGCGACACACAATGAGCAGTTCTTC.

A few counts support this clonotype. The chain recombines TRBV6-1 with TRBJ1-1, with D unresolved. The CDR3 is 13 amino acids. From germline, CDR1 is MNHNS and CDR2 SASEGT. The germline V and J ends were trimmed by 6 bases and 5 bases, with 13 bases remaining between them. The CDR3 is CASRREDVTEAFF. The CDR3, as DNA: TGTGCCAGCAGACGGGAGGATGTGACTGAAGCTTTCTTT.

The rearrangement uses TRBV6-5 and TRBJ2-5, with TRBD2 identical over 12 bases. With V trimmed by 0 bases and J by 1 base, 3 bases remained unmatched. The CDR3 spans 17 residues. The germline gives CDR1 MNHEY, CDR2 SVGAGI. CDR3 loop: CASSYSTSGGLQETQYF. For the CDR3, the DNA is TGTGCCAGCAGTTACTCGACTAGCGGGGGTCTCCAAGAGACCCAGTACTTC.

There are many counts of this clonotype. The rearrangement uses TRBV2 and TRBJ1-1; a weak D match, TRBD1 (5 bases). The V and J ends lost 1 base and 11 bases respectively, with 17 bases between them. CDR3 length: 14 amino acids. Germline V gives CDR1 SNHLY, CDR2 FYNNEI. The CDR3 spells CASSEVKGVVMAFF. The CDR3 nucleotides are TGTGCCAGCAGTGAAGTTAAAGGGGTAGTAATGGCTTTCTTT.

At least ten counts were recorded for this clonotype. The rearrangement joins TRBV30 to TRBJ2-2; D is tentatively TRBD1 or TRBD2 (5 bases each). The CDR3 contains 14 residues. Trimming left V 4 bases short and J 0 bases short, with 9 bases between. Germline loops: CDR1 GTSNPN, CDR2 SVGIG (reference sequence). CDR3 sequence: CAWNLGANTGELFF. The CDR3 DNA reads TGTGCCTGGAACCTGGGGGCGAACACCGGGGAGCTGTTTTTT.

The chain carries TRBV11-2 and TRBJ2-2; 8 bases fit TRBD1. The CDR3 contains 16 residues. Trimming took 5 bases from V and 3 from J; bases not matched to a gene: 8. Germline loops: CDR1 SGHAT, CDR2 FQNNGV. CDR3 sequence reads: CASSGRQGTYTGELFF. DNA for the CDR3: TGTGCCAGCAGCGGACGACAGGGGACATACACCGGGGAGCTGTTTTTT.

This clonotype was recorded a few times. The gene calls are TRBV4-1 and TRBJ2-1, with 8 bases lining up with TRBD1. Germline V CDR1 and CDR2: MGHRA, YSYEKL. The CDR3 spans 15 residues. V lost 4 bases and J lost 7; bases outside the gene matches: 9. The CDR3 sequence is CASSPDRARWNEQFF. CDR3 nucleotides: TGCGCCAGCAGCCCGGACAGGGCACGGTGGAATGAGCAGTTCTTC.

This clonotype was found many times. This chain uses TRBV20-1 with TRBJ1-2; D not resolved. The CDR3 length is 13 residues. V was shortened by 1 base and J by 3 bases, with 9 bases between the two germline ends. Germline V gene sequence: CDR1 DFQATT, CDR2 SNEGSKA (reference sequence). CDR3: CSARVRQDYGYTF. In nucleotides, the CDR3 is TGCAGTGCTAGAGTTCGGCAGGACTATGGCTACACCTTC.

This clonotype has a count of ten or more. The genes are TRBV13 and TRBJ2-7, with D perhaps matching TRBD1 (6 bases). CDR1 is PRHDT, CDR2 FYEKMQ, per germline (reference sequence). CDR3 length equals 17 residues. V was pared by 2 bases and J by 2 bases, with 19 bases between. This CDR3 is CASSLYSGRGIAYEQYF. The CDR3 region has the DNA TGTGCCAGCAGCTTATATTCGGGAAGGGGGATTGCCTACGAGCAGTACTTC.